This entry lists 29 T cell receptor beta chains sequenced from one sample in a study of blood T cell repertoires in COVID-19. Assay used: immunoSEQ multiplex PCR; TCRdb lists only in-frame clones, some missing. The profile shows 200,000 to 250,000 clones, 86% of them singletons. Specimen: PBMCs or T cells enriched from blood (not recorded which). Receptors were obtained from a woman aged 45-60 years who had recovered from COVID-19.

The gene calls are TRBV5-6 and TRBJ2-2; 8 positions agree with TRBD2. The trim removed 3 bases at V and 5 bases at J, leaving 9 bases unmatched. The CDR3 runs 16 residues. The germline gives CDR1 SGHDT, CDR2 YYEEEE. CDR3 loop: CASSSTEREWTGELFF. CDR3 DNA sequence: TGTGCCAGCAGCTCCACCGAGCGGGAGTGGACCGGGGAGCTGTTTTTT.

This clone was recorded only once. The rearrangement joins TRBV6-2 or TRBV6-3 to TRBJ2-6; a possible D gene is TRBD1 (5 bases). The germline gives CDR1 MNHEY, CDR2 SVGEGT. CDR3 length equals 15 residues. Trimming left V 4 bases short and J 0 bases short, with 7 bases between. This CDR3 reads CASSSRVSGANVLTF. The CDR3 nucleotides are TGTGCCAGCAGTTCCAGGGTCTCTGGGGCCAACGTCCTGACTTTC.

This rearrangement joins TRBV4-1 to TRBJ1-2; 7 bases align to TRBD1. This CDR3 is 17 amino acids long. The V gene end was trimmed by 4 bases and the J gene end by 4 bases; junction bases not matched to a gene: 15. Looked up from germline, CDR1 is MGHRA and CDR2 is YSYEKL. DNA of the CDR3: TGCGCCAGCAGCCCCCGAGACAGGGACAAATATAGCTATGGCTACACCTTC. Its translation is CASSPRDRDKYSYGYTF.

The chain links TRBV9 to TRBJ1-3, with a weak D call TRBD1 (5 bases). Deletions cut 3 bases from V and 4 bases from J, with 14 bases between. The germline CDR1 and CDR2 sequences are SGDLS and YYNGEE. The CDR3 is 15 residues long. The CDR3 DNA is TGTGCCAGCAGCGCCGGACGGACACTCGGAAACACCATATATTTT. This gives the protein CASSAGRTLGNTIYF.

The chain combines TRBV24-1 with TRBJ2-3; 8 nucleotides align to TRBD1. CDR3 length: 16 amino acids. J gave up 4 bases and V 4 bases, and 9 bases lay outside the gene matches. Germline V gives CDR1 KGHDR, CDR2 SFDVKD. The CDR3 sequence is CATSDRTGSSADTQYF. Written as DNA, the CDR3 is TGTGCCACCAGTGACCGGACAGGGAGTAGTGCAGATACGCAGTATTTT.

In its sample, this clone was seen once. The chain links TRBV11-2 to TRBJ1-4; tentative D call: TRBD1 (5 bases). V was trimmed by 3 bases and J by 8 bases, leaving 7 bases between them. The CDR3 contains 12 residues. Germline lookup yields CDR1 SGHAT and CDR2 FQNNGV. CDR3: CASSFRAEKLFF. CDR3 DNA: TGTGCCAGCAGCTTCAGGGCGGAAAAACTGTTTTTT.

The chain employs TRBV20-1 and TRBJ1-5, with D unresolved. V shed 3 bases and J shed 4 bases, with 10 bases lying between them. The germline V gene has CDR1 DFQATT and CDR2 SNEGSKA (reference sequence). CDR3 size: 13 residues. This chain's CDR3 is CSASPTGNQPQHF. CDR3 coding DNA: TGCAGTGCTAGTCCGACGGGTAATCAGCCCCAGCATTTT.

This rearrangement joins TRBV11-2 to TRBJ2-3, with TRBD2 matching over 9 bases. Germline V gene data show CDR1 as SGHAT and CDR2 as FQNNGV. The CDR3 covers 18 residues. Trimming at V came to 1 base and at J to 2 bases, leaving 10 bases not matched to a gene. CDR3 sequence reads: CASSLVPRQREVTDTQYF. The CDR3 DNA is TGTGCCAGCAGCTTAGTCCCCCGCCAGCGGGAGGTCACAGATACGCAGTATTTT.

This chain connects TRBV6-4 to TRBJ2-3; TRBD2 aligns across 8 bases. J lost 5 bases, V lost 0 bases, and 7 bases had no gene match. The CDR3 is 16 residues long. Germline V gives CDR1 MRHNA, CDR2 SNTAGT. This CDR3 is CASSDSSGGPRDTQYF. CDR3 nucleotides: TGTGCCAGCAGTGACTCTTCGGGAGGGCCGAGAGATACGCAGTATTTT.

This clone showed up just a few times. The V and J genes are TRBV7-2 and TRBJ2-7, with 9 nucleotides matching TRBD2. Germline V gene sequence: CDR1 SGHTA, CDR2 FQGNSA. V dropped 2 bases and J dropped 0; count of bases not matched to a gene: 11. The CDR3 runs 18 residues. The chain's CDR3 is CASSLRAGGPRFSYEQYF. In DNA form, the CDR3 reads TGTGCCAGCAGCTTAAGGGCGGGGGGGCCGAGATTCTCCTACGAGCAGTACTTC.

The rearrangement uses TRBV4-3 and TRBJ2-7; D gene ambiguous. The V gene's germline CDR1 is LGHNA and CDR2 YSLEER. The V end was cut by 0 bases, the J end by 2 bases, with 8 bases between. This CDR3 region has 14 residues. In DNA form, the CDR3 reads TGCGCCAGCAGCCAAGACTCCAACACCTACGAGCAGTACTTC. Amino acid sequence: CASSQDSNTYEQYF.

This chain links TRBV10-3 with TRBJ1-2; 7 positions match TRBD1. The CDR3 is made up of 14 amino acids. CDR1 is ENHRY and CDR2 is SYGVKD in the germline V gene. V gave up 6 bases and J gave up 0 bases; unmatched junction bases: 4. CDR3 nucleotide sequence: TGTGCCATCAGGACCGGGACAGCTAACTATGGCTACACCTTC. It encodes CAIRTGTANYGYTF.

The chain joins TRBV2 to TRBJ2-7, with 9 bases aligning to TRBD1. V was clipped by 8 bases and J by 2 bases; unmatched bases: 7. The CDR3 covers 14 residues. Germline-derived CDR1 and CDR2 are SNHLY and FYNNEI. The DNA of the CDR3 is TGTGCCAGCGACAAAGGACAGGGGACCTACGAGCAGTACTTC. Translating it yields CASDKGQGTYEQYF.

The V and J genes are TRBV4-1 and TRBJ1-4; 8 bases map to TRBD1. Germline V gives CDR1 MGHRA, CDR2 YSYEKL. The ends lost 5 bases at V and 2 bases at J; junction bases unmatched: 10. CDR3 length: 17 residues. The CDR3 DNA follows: TGCGCCAGCAGCACTGGACCGCGGGACAGGACTAATGAAAAACTGTTTTTT. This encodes CASSTGPRDRTNEKLFF.

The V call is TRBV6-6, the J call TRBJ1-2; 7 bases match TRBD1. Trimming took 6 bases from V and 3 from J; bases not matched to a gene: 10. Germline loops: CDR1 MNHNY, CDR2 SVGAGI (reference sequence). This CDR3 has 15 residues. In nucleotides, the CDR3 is TGTGCCAGCAGGTTGGGCAGGGGGAGTGACTATGGCTACACCTTC. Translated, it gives CASRLGRGSDYGYTF.

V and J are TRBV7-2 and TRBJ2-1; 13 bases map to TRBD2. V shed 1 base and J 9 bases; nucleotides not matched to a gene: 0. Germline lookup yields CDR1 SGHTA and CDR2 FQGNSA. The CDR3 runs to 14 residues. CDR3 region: CASSLGLAGGEQFF. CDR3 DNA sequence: TGTGCCAGCAGCTTAGGACTAGCGGGAGGTGAGCAGTTCTTC.

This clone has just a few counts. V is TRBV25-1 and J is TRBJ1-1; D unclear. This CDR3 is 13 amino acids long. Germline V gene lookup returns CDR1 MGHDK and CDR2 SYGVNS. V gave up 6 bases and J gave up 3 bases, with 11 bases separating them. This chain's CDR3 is CASSKEEYTEAFF. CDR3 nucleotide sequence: TGTGCCAGCAGCAAGGAGGAGTACACTGAAGCTTTCTTT.

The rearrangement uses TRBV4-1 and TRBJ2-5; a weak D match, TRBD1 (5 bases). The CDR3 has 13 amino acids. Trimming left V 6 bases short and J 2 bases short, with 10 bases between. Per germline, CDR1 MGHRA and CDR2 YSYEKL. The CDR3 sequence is CASSSRVQETQYF. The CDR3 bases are TGCGCCAGCAGTAGCAGGGTACAAGAGACCCAGTACTTC.

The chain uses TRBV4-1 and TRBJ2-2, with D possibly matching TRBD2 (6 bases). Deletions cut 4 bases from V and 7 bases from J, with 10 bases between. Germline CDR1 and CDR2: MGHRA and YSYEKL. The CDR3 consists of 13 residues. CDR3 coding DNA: TGCGCCAGCAGCCTATACGGGGGCGGGGAGCTGTTTTTT. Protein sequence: CASSLYGGGELFF.

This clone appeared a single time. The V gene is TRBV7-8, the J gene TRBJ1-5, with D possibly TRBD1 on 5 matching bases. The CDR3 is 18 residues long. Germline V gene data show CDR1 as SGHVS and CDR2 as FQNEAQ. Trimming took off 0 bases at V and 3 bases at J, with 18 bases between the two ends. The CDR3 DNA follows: TGTGCCAGCAGCTTAGCGAAGAGGATGGGAGGGGCCAATCAGCCCCAGCATTTT. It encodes CASSLAKRMGGANQPQHF.

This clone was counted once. The CDR3 loop is CAWSPVGGVGDEQFF. In DNA, the CDR3 is TGTGCCTGGAGCCCTGTGGGAGGGGTTGGCGATGAGCAGTTCTTC. V is TRBV30 and J is TRBJ2-1; 7 positions match TRBD2. The CDR3 extends over 15 amino acids. Germline V gene data show CDR1 as GTSNPN and CDR2 as SVGIG (reference sequence). The trim removed 3 bases at V and 8 bases at J, leaving 13 bases unmatched.

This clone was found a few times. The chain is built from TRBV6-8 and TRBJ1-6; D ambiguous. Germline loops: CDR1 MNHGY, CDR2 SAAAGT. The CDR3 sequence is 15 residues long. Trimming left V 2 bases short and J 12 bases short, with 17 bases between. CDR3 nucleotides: TGTGCCAGCAGTTACGAGCGGCCCAGTTTTTTACCCCTCCACTTT. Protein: CASSYERPSFLPLHF.

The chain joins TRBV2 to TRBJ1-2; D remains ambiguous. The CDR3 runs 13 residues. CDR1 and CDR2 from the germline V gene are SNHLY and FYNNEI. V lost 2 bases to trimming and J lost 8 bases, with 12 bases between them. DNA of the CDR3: TGTGCCAGCAGTGAACAACGACTAGAGGGCTACACCTTC. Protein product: CASSEQRLEGYTF.

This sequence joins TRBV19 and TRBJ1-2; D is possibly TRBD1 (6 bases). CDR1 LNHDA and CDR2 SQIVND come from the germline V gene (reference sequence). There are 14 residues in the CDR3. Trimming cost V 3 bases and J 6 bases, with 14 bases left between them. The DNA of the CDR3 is TGTGCCAGTAGTATCCCTGTGGGGGACAATGGCTACACCTTC. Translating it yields CASSIPVGDNGYTF.

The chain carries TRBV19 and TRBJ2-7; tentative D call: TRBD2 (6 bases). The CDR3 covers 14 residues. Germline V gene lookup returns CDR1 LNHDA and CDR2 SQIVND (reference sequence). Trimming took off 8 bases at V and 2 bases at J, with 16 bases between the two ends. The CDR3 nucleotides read TGTGCCAGTGCCGATAGCGGTTTCACCTACGAGCAGTACTTC. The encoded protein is CASADSGFTYEQYF.

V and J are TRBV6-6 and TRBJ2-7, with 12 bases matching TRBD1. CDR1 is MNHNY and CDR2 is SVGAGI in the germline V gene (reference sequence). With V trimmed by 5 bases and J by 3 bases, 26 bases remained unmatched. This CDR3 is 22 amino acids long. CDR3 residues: CASSPRDRGREAGVRGLYEQYF. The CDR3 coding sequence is TGTGCCAGCAGTCCCCGGGACAGGGGGCGAGAAGCGGGAGTAAGAGGTCTCTACGAGCAGTACTTC.

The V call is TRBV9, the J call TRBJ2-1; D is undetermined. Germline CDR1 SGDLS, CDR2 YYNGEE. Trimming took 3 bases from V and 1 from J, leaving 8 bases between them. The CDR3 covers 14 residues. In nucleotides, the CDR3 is TGTGCCAGCAGCGCAGTATTATCCTACAATGAGCAGTTCTTC. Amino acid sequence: CASSAVLSYNEQFF. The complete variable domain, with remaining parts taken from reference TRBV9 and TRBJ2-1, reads DSGVTQTPKHLITATGQRVTLRCSPRSGDLSVYWYQQSLDQGLQFLIQYYNGEERAKGNILERFSAQQFPDLHSELNLSSLELGDSALYFCASSAVLSYNEQFFGPGTRLTVL.

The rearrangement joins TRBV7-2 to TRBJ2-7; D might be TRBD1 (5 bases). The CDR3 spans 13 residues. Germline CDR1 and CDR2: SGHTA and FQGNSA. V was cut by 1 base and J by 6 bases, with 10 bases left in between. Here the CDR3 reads CASSLDRFTEQYF. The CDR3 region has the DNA TGTGCCAGCAGCTTAGACAGGTTTACCGAGCAGTACTTC.

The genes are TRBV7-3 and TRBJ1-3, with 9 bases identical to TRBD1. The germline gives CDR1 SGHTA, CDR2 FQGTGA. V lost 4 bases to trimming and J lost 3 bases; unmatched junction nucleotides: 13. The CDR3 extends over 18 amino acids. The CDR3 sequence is CASSSPGTGSHFGNTIYF. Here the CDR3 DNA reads TGTGCCAGCAGCTCCCCCGGGACAGGGTCCCACTTTGGAAACACCATATATTTT.